The clone carrying this T cell receptor beta chain was seen more than once but under ten times. The data were obtained in a study of blood T cell repertoires in COVID-19. The data were produced by immunoSEQ multiplex PCR, yet TCRdb's version contains in-frame clones alone and is incomplete. Of fewer than 250,000 clones detected, 80% to 90% appear once; the ten largest clones hold roughly 3.8%. The CDR3 loop spans 15 amino acids. Per the germline V gene, CDR1 is MDHEN and CDR2 is SYDVKM. The trim removed 6 bases at V and 6 bases at J, leaving 8 bases unmatched. The V gene is TRBV28, the J gene TRBJ1-5; TRBD1 agrees at 10 bases. The specimen sequenced was PBMCs or T cells enriched from blood (not recorded which). The clonotype was recovered from a woman aged 40 to 50 with acute COVID-19. The DNA of the CDR3 is TGTGCCAGCAGGGCGACAGGGGGCATGCGTCAGCCCCAGCATTTT. This codes for CASRATGGMRQPQHF. The variable domain in full, with the rest retrieved from reference TRBV28 and TRBJ1-5, is DVKVTQSSRYLVKRTGEKVFLECVQDMDHENMFWYRQDPGLGLRLIYFSYDVKMKEKGDIPEGYSVSREKKERFSLILESASTNQTSMYLCASRATGGMRQPQHFGDGTRLSIL.